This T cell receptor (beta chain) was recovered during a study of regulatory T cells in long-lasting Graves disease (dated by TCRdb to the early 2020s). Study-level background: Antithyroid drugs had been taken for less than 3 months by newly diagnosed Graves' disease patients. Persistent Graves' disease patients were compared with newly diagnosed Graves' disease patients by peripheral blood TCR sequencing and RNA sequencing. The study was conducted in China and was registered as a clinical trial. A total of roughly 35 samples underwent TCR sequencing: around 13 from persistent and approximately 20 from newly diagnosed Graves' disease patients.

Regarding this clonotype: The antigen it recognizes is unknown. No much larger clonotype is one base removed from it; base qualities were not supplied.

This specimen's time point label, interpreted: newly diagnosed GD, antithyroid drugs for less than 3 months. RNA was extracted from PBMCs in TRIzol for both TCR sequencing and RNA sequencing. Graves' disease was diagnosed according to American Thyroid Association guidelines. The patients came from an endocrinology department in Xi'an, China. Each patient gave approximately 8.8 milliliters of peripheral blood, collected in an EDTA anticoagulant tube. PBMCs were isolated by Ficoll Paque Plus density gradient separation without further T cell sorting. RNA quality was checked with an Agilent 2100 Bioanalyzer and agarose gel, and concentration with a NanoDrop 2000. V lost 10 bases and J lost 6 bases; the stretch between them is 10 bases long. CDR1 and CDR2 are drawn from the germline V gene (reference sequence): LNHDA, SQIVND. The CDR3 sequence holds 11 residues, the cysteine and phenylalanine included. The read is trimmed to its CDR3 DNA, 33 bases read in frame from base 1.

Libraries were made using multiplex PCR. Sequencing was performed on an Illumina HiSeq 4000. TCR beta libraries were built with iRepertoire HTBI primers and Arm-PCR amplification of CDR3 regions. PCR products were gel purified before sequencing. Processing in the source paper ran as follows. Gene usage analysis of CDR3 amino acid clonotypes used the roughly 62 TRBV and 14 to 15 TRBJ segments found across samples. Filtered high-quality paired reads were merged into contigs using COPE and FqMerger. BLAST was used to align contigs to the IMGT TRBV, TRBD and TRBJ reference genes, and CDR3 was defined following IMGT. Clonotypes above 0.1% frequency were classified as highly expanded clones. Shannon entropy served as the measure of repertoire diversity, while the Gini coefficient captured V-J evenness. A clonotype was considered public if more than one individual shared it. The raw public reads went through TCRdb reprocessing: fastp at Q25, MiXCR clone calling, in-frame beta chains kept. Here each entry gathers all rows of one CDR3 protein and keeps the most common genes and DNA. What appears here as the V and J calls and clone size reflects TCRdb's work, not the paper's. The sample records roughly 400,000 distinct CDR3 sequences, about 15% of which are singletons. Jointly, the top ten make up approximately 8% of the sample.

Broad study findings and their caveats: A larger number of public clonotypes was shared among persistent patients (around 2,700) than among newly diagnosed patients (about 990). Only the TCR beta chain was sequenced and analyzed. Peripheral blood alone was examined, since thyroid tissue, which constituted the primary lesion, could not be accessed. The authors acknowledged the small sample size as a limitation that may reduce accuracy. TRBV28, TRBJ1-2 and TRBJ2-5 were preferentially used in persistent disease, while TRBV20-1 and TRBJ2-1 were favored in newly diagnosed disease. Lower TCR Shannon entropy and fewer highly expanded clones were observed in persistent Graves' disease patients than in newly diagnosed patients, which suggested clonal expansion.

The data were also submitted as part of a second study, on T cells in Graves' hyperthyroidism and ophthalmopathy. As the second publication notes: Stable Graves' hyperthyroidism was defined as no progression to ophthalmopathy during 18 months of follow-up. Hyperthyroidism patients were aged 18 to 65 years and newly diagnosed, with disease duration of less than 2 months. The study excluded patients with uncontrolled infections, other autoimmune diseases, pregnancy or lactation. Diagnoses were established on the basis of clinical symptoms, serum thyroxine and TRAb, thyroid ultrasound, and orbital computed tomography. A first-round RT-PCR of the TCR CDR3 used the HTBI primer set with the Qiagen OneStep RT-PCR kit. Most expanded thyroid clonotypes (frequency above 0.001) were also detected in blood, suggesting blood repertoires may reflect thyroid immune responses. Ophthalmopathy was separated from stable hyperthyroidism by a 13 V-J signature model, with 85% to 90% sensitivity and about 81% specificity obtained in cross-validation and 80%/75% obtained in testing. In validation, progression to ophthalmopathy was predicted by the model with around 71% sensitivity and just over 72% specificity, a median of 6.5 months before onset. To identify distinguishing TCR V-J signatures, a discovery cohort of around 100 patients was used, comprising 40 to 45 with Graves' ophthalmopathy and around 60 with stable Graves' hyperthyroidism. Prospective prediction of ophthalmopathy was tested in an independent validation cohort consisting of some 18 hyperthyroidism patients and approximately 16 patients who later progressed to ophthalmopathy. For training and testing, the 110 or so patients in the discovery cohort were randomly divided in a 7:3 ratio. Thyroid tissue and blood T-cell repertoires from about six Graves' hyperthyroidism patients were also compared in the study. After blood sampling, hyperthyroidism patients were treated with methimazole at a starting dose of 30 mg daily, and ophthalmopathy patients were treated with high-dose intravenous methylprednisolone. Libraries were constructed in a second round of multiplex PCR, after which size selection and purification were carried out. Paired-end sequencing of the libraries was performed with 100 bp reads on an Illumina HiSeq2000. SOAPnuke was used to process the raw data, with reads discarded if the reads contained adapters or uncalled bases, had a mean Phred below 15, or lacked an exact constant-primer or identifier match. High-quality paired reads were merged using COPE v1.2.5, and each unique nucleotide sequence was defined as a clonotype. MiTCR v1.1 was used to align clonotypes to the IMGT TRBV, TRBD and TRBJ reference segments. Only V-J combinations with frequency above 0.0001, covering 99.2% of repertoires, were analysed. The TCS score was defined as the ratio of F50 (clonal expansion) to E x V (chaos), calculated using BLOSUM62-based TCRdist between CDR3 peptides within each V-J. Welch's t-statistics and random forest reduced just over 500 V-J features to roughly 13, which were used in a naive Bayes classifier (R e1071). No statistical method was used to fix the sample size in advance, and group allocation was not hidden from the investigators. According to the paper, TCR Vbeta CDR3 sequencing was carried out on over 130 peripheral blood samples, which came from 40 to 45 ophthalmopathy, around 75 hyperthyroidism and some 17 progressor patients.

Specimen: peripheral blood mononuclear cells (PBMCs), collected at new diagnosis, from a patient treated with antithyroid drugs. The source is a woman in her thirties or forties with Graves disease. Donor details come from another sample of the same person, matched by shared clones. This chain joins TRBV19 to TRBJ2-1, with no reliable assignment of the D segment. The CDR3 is CATSRFNEQFF. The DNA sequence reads TGTGCCACCTCCCGGTTCAATGAGCAGTTCTTC.